Presented here are 20 T cell receptor beta chains from one specimen sequenced in a study of blood T cells in healthy people across ages. A sample-barcoded 5' primer and a J-beta primer mix were used in a second PCR of roughly 7 to 11 cycles. TCRdb called the 5' RACE reads again in MiXCR, with one record for every CDR3 protein. The sample has 700,000 or so distinct CDR3 sequences; about 20% are singletons. Sequencing was carried out using blood. These receptor sequences come from a man in his sixties or seventies in good health.

This clonotype occurred a few times. The gene calls are TRBV4-1 and TRBJ2-5; D is uncertain. Germline loops: CDR1 MGHRA, CDR2 YSYEKL. This CDR3 contains 13 residues. Trimming removed 1 base from V and 4 bases from J, with 7 bases in between. For the CDR3, the DNA is TGCGCCAGCAGCCAAGTTGTCACAGAGACCCAGTACTTC. It encodes CASSQVVTETQYF.

This sequence joins TRBV27 and TRBJ1-5, with D unresolved. Trimming pared 4 bases from V and 0 bases from J, leaving 10 bases between. CDR3 length: 15 residues. Germline CDR1 is MNHEY and CDR2 is SMNVEV (reference sequence). The chain's CDR3 is CASSSLSSSNQPQHF. DNA of the CDR3: TGTGCCAGCAGTTCGCTCAGCAGTAGCAATCAGCCCCAGCATTTT.

V usage is TRBV24-1 and J usage is TRBJ1-2; 7 bases agree with TRBD1. V was clipped by 2 bases and J by 5 bases; unmatched bases: 10. This CDR3 is built from 16 residues. Germline CDR1 and CDR2: KGHDR and SFDVKD. The DNA of the CDR3 is TGTGCCACCAGTGATTCCCGGGACAGTGAGGTTTATGGCTACACCTTC. Encoded protein: CATSDSRDSEVYGYTF.

This clonotype was seen once. A much larger clone lies one base from this, so it may be a read error. The chain links TRBV20-1 to TRBJ1-1, with TRBD1 identical over 10 bases. In germline, CDR1 is DFQATT, CDR2 SNEGSKA (reference sequence). CDR3 length: 15 residues. CDR3 nucleotide sequence: TGCAGTGCTACAGAAAGCGACAGGGGGCGCTTTGAAGCTTTGTTT. Residues: CSATESDRGRFEALF.

V usage is TRBV2 and J usage is TRBJ2-1; no firm D call. CDR3 length: 11 amino acids. V was clipped by 1 base and J by 15 bases, with 10 bases between them. The germline CDR1 and CDR2 sequences are SNHLY and FYNNEI. The DNA for the CDR3 is TGTGCCAGCAGTGAAGAGTTGCGTCGGTTCTTC. Its translation is CASSEELRRFF.

This clonotype was seen only a few times. The chain has TRBV10-3 and TRBJ2-5, with TRBD1 identical over 9 bases. This CDR3 is built from 13 residues. CDR1 and CDR2 from the germline V gene are ENHRY and SYGVKD. The trim removed 6 bases at V and 5 bases at J, leaving 4 bases unmatched. The CDR3 nucleotides are TGTGCCATCAGGGCGGGACAGGGCGAGACCCAGTACTTC. Its translation is CAIRAGQGETQYF.

As concerns this clonotype: A junction end diverges from the germline sequence, so it may reflect a read error. The chain uses TRBV29-1 and TRBJ2-3; 7 positions match TRBD2. Germline CDR1 reads SQVTM; CDR2 reads ANQGSEA. The CDR3 totals 12 residues. In DNA form, the CDR3 reads TGCAGCGTTCAATCGCCGGGAGGTACGCGGTATTTT. Its translation: CSVQSPGGTRYF.

This clonotype was counted a few times. The rearrangement links TRBV3-1 to TRBJ1-2; possible D gene TRBD1, 6 bases. The germline CDR1 and CDR2 sequences are LGHDT and YNNKEL (reference sequence). CDR3 size: 13 residues. The V and J ends lost 7 bases and 3 bases respectively, with 12 bases between them. The CDR3 spells CASTGGGDYGYTF. In nucleotides, the CDR3 is TGTGCCAGCACTGGAGGGGGAGACTATGGCTACACCTTC. The full variable domain, its missing parts supplied by reference TRBV3-1 and TRBJ1-2, is DTAVSQTPKYLVTQMGNDKSIKCEQNLGHDTMYWYKQDSKKFLKIMFSYNNKELIINETVPNRFSPKSPDKAHLNLHINSLELGDSAVYFCASTGGGDYGYTFGSGTRLTVV.

This clonotype was detected a few times. This chain uses TRBV24-1 with TRBJ1-5, with a weak D call TRBD1 (5 bases). This CDR3 region has 18 residues. V was cut by 3 bases and J by 5 bases, with 22 bases left in between. Germline-derived CDR1 and CDR2 are KGHDR and SFDVKD. The CDR3 sequence: CATSDPLEGIVGDQPQHF. CDR3 sequence (DNA): TGTGCCACCAGTGATCCCCTCGAGGGGATCGTTGGGGATCAGCCCCAGCATTTT.

This clonotype was counted only a few times. The chain recombines TRBV20-1 with TRBJ2-3; weak D call: TRBD2 (6 bases). Trimming left V 5 bases short and J 4 bases short, with 13 bases between. This CDR3 has 13 amino acids. CDR1 DFQATT and CDR2 SNEGSKA come from the germline V gene (reference sequence). The CDR3 reads CSAPTGVADTQYF. The CDR3 DNA reads as TGCAGTGCTCCGACGGGAGTCGCAGATACGCAGTATTTT.

The chain combines TRBV18 with TRBJ2-1; 7 nucleotides line up with TRBD2. The germline V gene encodes CDR1 KGHSH and CDR2 LQKENI. The CDR3 is made up of 11 amino acids. V lost 6 bases and J lost 8; bases outside the gene matches: 1. CDR3 sequence: CASSAGDEQFF. The CDR3 DNA is TGTGCCAGCTCCGCGGGGGATGAGCAGTTCTTC.

In the case of this clonotype: Its ends do not fully match the called genes, so a read error is possible. This chain uses TRBV15 with TRBJ2-5; a possible D gene is TRBD1 (5 bases). The germline V gene encodes CDR1 LNHNV and CDR2 YYDKDF (reference sequence). The CDR3 runs 14 residues. Here the CDR3 reads CVTSINPGQMTQYF. CDR3 coding DNA: TGTGTCACCAGCATTAACCCAGGACAAATGACCCAGTACTTC. Complete variable domain (other parts from reference TRBV15 and TRBJ2-5): DAMVIQNPRYQVTQFGKPVTLSCSQTLNHNVMYWYQQKSSQAPKLLFHYYDKDFNNEADTPDNFQSRRPNTSFCFLDIRSPGLGDTAMYLCVTSINPGQMTQYFGPGTRLLVL.

The rearrangement joins TRBV5-1 to TRBJ1-4; D uncertain. CDR3 length equals 16 residues. The V end was cut by 0 bases, the J end by 0 bases, with 9 bases between. Germline CDR1 reads SGHRS; CDR2 reads YFSETQ. The CDR3: CASSLDPAATNEKLFF. CDR3 sequence (DNA): TGCGCCAGCAGCTTGGATCCGGCAGCAACTAATGAAAAACTGTTTTTT.

The rearrangement joins TRBV21-1 to TRBJ2-1; TRBD1, the table's D call, lacks a check against the DNA. TRBV21-1 is a listed pseudogene. The CDR3 extends over 18 amino acids. CDR3: CASSPEEPGRGPYNEQFF. The CDR3 DNA reads as TGTGCCAGCAGCCCCGAGGAACCGGGGAGGGGCCCTTACAATGAGCAGTTCTTC.

This clonotype turned up a few times. The chain recombines TRBV6-1 with TRBJ2-1, with TRBD2 identical over 8 bases. Germline values: CDR1 MNHNS, CDR2 SASEGT. V was clipped by 6 bases and J by 0 bases; unmatched bases: 7. CDR3 length: 16 amino acids. CDR3 bases: TGTGCCAGCAGCCGGTCGGGAGGGCGCTCCTACAATGAGCAGTTCTTC. It codes for CASSRSGGRSYNEQFF.

The V and J genes are TRBV5-1 and TRBJ2-3; D is ambiguous. V lost 0 bases and J 0 bases, leaving 14 bases between the germline ends. The CDR3 length is 17 residues. CDR1 and CDR2 from the germline V gene are SGHRS and YFSETQ. The CDR3 DNA reads TGCGCCAGCAGCTTGGCCATACGGGCGCCTAGCACAGATACGCAGTATTTT. It specifies CASSLAIRAPSTDTQYF.

This clonotype occurred a few times. The chain has TRBV6-5 and TRBJ2-3; a possible D gene is TRBD1 (6 bases). Germline V lookup: CDR1 MNHEY, CDR2 SVGAGI. This CDR3 region has 12 residues. Trimming shortened V by 6 bases and J by 4 bases, and 8 bases separated the two germline ends. The CDR3 DNA reads TGTGCCAGCAGGCAGGGGTCAGATACGCAGTATTTT. It translates to CASRQGSDTQYF.

J is TRBJ2-2 and V is TRBV5-1; D is unresolved. The ends were cut back, 1 base at V and 7 bases at J, with 8 bases in the middle. From germline, CDR1 is SGHRS and CDR2 YFSETQ. The CDR3 loop spans 13 amino acids. The CDR3 loop reads CASSLTLGGELFF. The CDR3 DNA sequence: TGCGCCAGCAGCTTGACGCTTGGCGGGGAGCTGTTTTTT.

This clonotype has more than one count but fewer than ten. The chain joins TRBV5-5 to TRBJ2-7; D might be TRBD1 (5 bases). The CDR3 loop spans 15 amino acids. Trimming stripped 2 bases from V and 0 bases from J, with 12 bases between. The V gene's germline CDR1 is SGHKS and CDR2 YYEKEE (reference sequence). The CDR3 bases are TGTGCCAGCAGCTTTTACAGGTCTAGCTCCTACGAGCAGTACTTC. Translating gives CASSFYRSSSYEQYF. Filled out from reference TRBV5-5 and TRBJ2-7, the complete variable domain reads DAGVTQSPTHLIKTRGQQVTLRCSPISGHKSVSWYQQVLGQGPQFIFQYYEKEERGRGNFPDRFSARQFPNYSSELNVNALLLGDSALYLCASSFYRSSSYEQYFGPGTRLTVT.

The chain uses TRBV28 and TRBJ2-2, with D possibly TRBD1 on 5 matching bases. Trimming stripped 6 bases from V and 1 base from J, with 9 bases between. The CDR3 totals 14 residues. In germline, CDR1 is MDHEN, CDR2 SYDVKM. The CDR3 bases are TGTGCCAGCAGGGACACAAGGAACACCGGGGAGCTGTTTTTT. The encoded protein is CASRDTRNTGELFF.